This entry describes one TCR beta chain. It lacks a known antigen. An end of the junction does not agree with germline; a read error may underlie this. The data were taken from a study of T cells in Graves' hyperthyroidism and ophthalmopathy (dated by TCRdb to 2018 to 2020). About the study as a whole: Peripheral blood was collected at initial diagnosis, before any treatment. A discovery cohort of around 100 patients, fewer than 50 with Graves' ophthalmopathy and over 55 with stable Graves' hyperthyroidism, was used to find distinguishing TCR V-J signatures. An independent validation cohort of around 19 hyperthyroidism patients and about 16 patients who later progressed to ophthalmopathy tested prospective prediction of ophthalmopathy. The 95 to 100 discovery patients were randomly divided into training and test sets at a 7:3 ratio. The study also compared thyroid tissue and blood T-cell repertoires from about six Graves' hyperthyroidism patients. Once sampling was done, hyperthyroidism patients were given methimazole at a starting dose of 30 mg daily, whereas ophthalmopathy patients were given high-dose intravenous methylprednisolone. According to the paper, TCR Vbeta CDR3 sequencing was carried out on some 130 peripheral blood samples, which came from 40 to 45 ophthalmopathy, fewer than 80 hyperthyroidism and roughly 17 progressor patients.

TCR beta CDR3 regions were amplified from RNA transcripts. The TCR CDR3 was subjected to a first round of RT-PCR using the HTBI primer set and the Qiagen OneStep RT-PCR kit. Libraries were constructed in a second round of multiplex PCR, after which size selection and purification were performed. Paired-end sequencing of the libraries was performed with 100 bp reads on an Illumina HiSeq2000. The authors processed their data as follows. SOAPnuke was used to process the raw data, throwing out any read that contained adapters or uncalled bases, had a mean Phred below 15, or lacked an exact constant-primer or identifier match. High-quality paired reads were merged using COPE v1.2.5, and each unique nucleotide sequence was defined as a clonotype. Clonotypes were aligned to IMGT TRBV, TRBD and TRBJ reference segments using MiTCR v1.1. Only V-J combinations with frequency above 0.0001, covering about 99% of repertoires, were analysed. A TCS score was defined as the ratio between F50 (clonal expansion) and ExV (chaos), using BLOSUM62-based TCRdist between CDR3 peptides within each V-J. Welch's t-statistics and random forest reduced around 520 V-J features to some 14, which were used in a naive Bayes classifier (R e1071). TCRdb reprocessing: public reads trimmed at Q25 with fastp, clones called with MiXCR, in-frame beta chains kept. Rows with one shared CDR3 protein collapse into an entry with the most common genes and DNA. These V and J calls rely on TCRdb rather than the paper's analysis. The sample table lists fewer than 350,000 distinct CDR3 sequences, about 13% of them with a count of one. 7% to 9.5% of the sample is taken by the ten largest.

Stable Graves' hyperthyroidism was defined as no progression to ophthalmopathy during 18 months of follow-up. Hyperthyroidism patients were newly diagnosed, with disease duration under 2 months, and aged 18 to 65 years. Any patient with an uncontrolled infection, another autoimmune disease, pregnancy or lactation was excluded. Diagnoses were established on the basis of clinical symptoms, serum thyroxine and TRAb, thyroid ultrasound, and orbital computed tomography. PBMCs were separated from roughly 10 ml of fresh peripheral blood using Ficoll-Paque density gradient centrifugation. Trizol reagent was used to extract total RNA, and RNA quality was then checked on an Agilent 2100 Bioanalyzer. Study-level results and caveats: Most expanded thyroid clonotypes (frequency above 0.001) were also detected in blood, suggesting blood repertoires may reflect thyroid immune responses. A 13 V-J signature model separated ophthalmopathy from stable hyperthyroidism, with approximately 86% sensitivity and 81.08% specificity in cross-validation and 80%/75% in testing. In validation, the model predicted progression to ophthalmopathy with around 71% sensitivity and 72% to 75% specificity, a median of around six months before onset. No statistical method was used to fix the sample size in advance, and group allocation was not hidden from the investigators.

According to the germline V gene, CDR1 reads KGHSH and CDR2 reads LQKENI. The cysteine opens and the phenylalanine closes a CDR3 of 13 amino acids. CDR3 DNA is the only sequence kept; it has 39 bases, read in frame from the first base. The receptor comes from a woman aged 40-49 years with Graves' hyperthyroidism. Sample: blood. Rearrangement joined TRBV18 to TRBJ2-3; 5 matching bases give a weak D call of TRBD1. The CDR3 reads as follows: CASSLEGADRQYF. The DNA reads TGTGCCAGCTCCCTTGAAGGGGCAGATAGGCAGTATTTT.